A single sample is the source of the 19 T cell receptor beta chains below, sequenced in a study of CD8 T cells in ankylosing spondylitis. Regarding the study as a whole: Blood of patients with ankylosing spondylitis appeared to be characterized by a TCR beta motif of several highly homologous variants.

TCRdb independently ran MiXCR on the 5' RACE reads; one entry per CDR3 protein. The table shows under 550,000 distinct CDR3 sequences, with 25% to 30% occurring only once. The antigens for these receptors are not known. Sequencing used blood, either unsorted or a sorted T cell fraction (not recorded which). The receptor set was obtained from a male donor with ankylosing spondylitis.

This clonotype has more than one count but fewer than ten. The chain combines TRBV5-1 with TRBJ2-3, with D possibly matching TRBD2 (6 bases). This CDR3 contains 15 residues. CDR1 is SGHRS, CDR2 YFSETQ, per germline. Trimming left V 0 bases short and J 5 bases short, with 13 bases between. CDR3: CASSLDGGLKDTQYF. As DNA, the CDR3 is TGCGCCAGCAGCTTGGATGGAGGGCTTAAAGATACGCAGTATTTT.

The sample holds many counts of this clonotype. The CDR3 here is CASSLDRTYNEQFF. For the CDR3, the DNA is TGCGCCAGCAGCTTGGACAGAACCTACAATGAGCAGTTCTTC. This rearrangement joins TRBV5-1 to TRBJ2-1; D remains ambiguous. The CDR3 length is 14 residues. Germline V gives CDR1 SGHRS, CDR2 YFSETQ. Trimming pared 0 bases from V and 2 bases from J, leaving 6 bases between. Combining the CDR3 with reference TRBV5-1 and TRBJ2-1 gives the whole variable domain KAGVTQTPRYLIKTRGQQVTLSCSPISGHRSVSWYQQTPGQGLQFLFEYFSETQRNKGNFPGRFSGRQFSNSRSEMNVSTLELGDSALYLCASSLDRTYNEQFFGPGTRLTVL.

The chain has TRBV10-3 and TRBJ1-5, with D perhaps matching TRBD1 (5 bases). The CDR3 runs 14 residues. Trimming took off 2 bases at V and 6 bases at J, with 11 bases between the two ends. Germline CDR1 reads ENHRY; CDR2 reads SYGVKD. The CDR3 nucleotides read TGTGCCATCAGTGAGCGGCAGGGCGGTCAGCCCCAGCATTTT. Its protein is CAISERQGGQPQHF.

This clonotype appeared a few times. CDR3: CASSLNVQNTEAFF. The CDR3 DNA reads TGCGCCAGCAGCTTGAACGTTCAGAACACTGAAGCTTTCTTT. The V and J genes are TRBV5-1 and TRBJ1-1; no clear D gene. V was pared by 1 base and J by 1 base, with 8 bases between. CDR3 size: 14 residues. Germline lookup yields CDR1 SGHRS and CDR2 YFSETQ.

This clonotype has only a few counts. CDR3 loop: CSVDSGDQETQYF. The DNA for the CDR3 is TGCAGCGTTGACTCCGGGGACCAAGAGACCCAGTACTTC. The chain employs TRBV29-1 and TRBJ2-5, with a tentative D call TRBD2 (5 bases). V lost 3 bases, J lost 0 bases, and 8 bases lay in between. The germline gives CDR1 SQVTM, CDR2 ANQGSEA. This CDR3 is 13 amino acids long. Variable domain in full (rest from reference TRBV29-1 and TRBJ2-5): SAVISQKPSRDICQRGTSLTIQCQVDSQVTMMFWYRQQPGQSLTLIATANQGSEATYESGFVIDKFPISRPNLTFSTLTVSNMSPEDSSIYLCSVDSGDQETQYFGPGTRLLVL.

This clonotype was seen a single time. The chain is built from TRBV12-5 and TRBJ1-2; a weak D match, TRBD1 (5 bases). Between the trimmed V and J ends, which lost 6 bases and 5 bases, there was a span of 22 bases. The CDR3 runs to 16 residues. CDR1 is LGHNT and CDR2 is FRNRAP in the germline V gene. The DNA of the CDR3 is TGTGCTAGTGGCCCAGTGGGGGTTGGTCGGGGATATGGCTACACCTTC. It yields the protein CASGPVGVGRGYGYTF.

The V call is TRBV20-1, the J call TRBJ2-5; 8 bases align to TRBD1. With 2 bases clipped from V and 4 bases from J, the junction kept 6 bases outside the gene matches. The CDR3 is made up of 14 amino acids. From germline, CDR1 is DFQATT and CDR2 SNEGSKA (reference sequence). This CDR3 reads CSARPQDRGETQYF. The CDR3, as DNA: TGCAGTGCTAGACCACAAGACAGGGGAGAGACCCAGTACTTC.

The chain employs TRBV5-1 and TRBJ1-2; 7 bases line up with TRBD1. CDR1 and CDR2 (germline): SGHRS, YFSETQ. With V trimmed by 2 bases and J by 4 bases, 5 bases remained unmatched. The CDR3 loop spans 14 amino acids. The CDR3 sequence is CASSFDRAAYGYTF. In nucleotides, the CDR3 is TGCGCCAGCAGCTTCGACAGGGCGGCCTATGGCTACACCTTC.

The rearrangement links TRBV20-1 to TRBJ1-3; no reliable D call. Trimming pared 0 bases from V and 8 bases from J, leaving 5 bases between. Germline V lookup: CDR1 DFQATT, CDR2 SNEGSKA (reference sequence). The CDR3 loop spans 11 amino acids. CDR3 amino acids: CSARDEDTIYF. DNA for the CDR3: TGCAGTGCTAGAGATGAGGACACCATATATTTT.

This chain connects TRBV20-1 to TRBJ2-5; D gene ambiguous. The ends were cut back, 2 bases at V and 5 bases at J, with 21 bases in the middle. CDR3 length: 16 residues. Germline V CDR1 and CDR2: DFQATT, SNEGSKA (reference sequence). The CDR3 DNA reads TGCAGTGCTAGATCGACTCGGGCCCAAGCCGGGGAGACCCAGTACTTC. Amino acids: CSARSTRAQAGETQYF.

The chain couples TRBV15 to TRBJ2-7; D remains unclear. The CDR3 contains 14 residues. Trimming removed 0 bases at V and 4 bases at J, with 10 bases between. Germline V gene lookup returns CDR1 LNHNV and CDR2 YYDKDF (reference sequence). The CDR3 is CATSRDLGKYEQYV. The CDR3 DNA reads TGTGCCACCAGCAGAGATCTGGGGAAGTACGAGCAGTACGTC.

This chain connects TRBV2 to TRBJ2-2; TRBD2 matches 12 bases. The J segment lost 6 bases and the V segment lost 5 bases, leaving 7 bases of the junction unmatched. The CDR3 contains 16 residues. The germline V gene has CDR1 SNHLY and CDR2 FYNNEI. The CDR3 DNA sequence: TGTGCCAGCAGTACCCTAGCGGGAGGGATCGCCGGGGAGCTGTTTTTT. This translates into CASSTLAGGIAGELFF.

This clonotype was detected a few times. This chain links TRBV7-9 with TRBJ2-5; TRBD2 aligns across 8 bases. This CDR3 is built from 15 residues. Germline V CDR1 and CDR2: SEHNR, FQNEAQ (reference sequence). V trimming: 0 bases; J trimming: 4 bases; junction bases outside the gene matches: 4. The DNA for the CDR3 is TGTGCCAGCAGCTTAGCTCTAGCGGGTCCAGAGACCCAGTACTTC. This translates into CASSLALAGPETQYF.

This clonotype was seen only a few times. This sequence joins TRBV20-1 and TRBJ2-1; D not resolved. The CDR3 has 15 residues. The germline V and J ends were trimmed by 7 bases and 0 bases, with 16 bases remaining between them. Germline CDR1 and CDR2: DFQATT and SNEGSKA (reference sequence). CDR3 nucleotides: TGCAGTGTCTCAGAACCGTTTGGCTCCTACAATGAGCAGTTCTTC. It specifies CSVSEPFGSYNEQFF.

This clonotype was seen more than once but under ten times. This chain connects TRBV12-5 to TRBJ2-1; D is undetermined. The V gene lost 4 bases and the J gene lost 2 bases, with 12 bases spanning the gap. CDR1 and CDR2 (germline): LGHNT, FRNRAP. The CDR3 has 15 amino acids. The chain's CDR3 is CASGWRRAAYNEQFF. Written as DNA, the CDR3 is TGTGCTAGTGGTTGGCGCCGTGCAGCCTACAATGAGCAGTTCTTC. The whole variable domain, filled in from reference TRBV12-5 and TRBJ2-1, reads DARVTQTPRHKVTEMGQEVTMRCQPILGHNTVFWYRQTMMQGLELLAYFRNRAPLDDSGMPKDRFSAEMPDATLATLKIQPSEPRDSAVYFCASGWRRAAYNEQFFGPGTRLTVL.

This clonotype was picked up a small number of times. This sequence joins TRBV4-2 and TRBJ1-2, with D unresolved. V dropped 4 bases and J dropped 4 bases, with 13 bases sitting between them. This CDR3 comprises 14 residues. CDR1 and CDR2 (germline): LGHNA, YNFKEQ. CDR3 protein: CASSPARGPYGYTF. The DNA of the CDR3 is TGTGCCAGCAGCCCGGCTCGGGGTCCCTATGGCTACACCTTC.

The chain joins TRBV20-1 to TRBJ2-1; a weak D match, TRBD2 (6 bases). The germline CDR1 and CDR2 sequences are DFQATT and SNEGSKA (reference sequence). The V end was cut by 1 base, the J end by 3 bases, with 10 bases between. This CDR3 spans 14 amino acids. For the CDR3, the DNA is TGCAGTGCTAGAGCGGCTAGCGACTACAATGAGCAGTTCTTC. It translates to CSARAASDYNEQFF.

The chain combines TRBV7-9 with TRBJ1-1; D ambiguous. This CDR3 spans 11 amino acids. Germline CDR1 is SEHNR and CDR2 is FQNEAQ (reference sequence). V lost 1 base, J lost 10 bases, and 7 bases lay in between. The CDR3 sequence: CASSLGIGAFF. The CDR3 DNA reads as TGTGCCAGCAGCTTAGGTATCGGAGCTTTCTTT. The variable domain in full, completed from reference TRBV7-9 and TRBJ1-1, reads DTGVSQNPRHKITKRGQNVTFRCDPISEHNRLYWYRQTLGQGPEFLTYFQNEAQLEKSRLLSDRFSAERPKGSFSTLEIQRTEQGDSAMYLCASSLGIGAFFGQGTRLTVV.

V usage is TRBV2 and J usage is TRBJ2-1; 7 bases align to TRBD1. Germline V lookup: CDR1 SNHLY, CDR2 FYNNEI. The CDR3 runs to 16 residues. The trim removed 4 bases at V and 2 bases at J, leaving 8 bases unmatched. CDR3 bases: TGTGCCAGCAGTGTCTTGGGACAGTCCCCCTACAATGAGCAGTTCTTC. This encodes CASSVLGQSPYNEQFF.